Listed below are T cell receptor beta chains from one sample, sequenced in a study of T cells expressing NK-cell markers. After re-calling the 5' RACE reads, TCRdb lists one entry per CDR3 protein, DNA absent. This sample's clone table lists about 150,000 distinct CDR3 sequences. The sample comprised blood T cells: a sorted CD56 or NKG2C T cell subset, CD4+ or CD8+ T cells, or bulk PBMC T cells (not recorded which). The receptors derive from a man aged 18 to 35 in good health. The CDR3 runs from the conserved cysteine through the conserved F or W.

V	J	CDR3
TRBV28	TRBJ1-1	CASSFRGREAFF
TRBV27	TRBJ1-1	CASTLNWGSTEAFF
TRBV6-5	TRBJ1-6	CASSYGQGYNSPLHF
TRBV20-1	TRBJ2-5	CSARAPTSAQETQYF
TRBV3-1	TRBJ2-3	CASSQDKQGASDTQYF
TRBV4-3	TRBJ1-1	CASSQDRGVGTEAFF
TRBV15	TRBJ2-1	CATSRDRLDSEQFF
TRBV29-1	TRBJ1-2	CSVAPRGGGYGYTF
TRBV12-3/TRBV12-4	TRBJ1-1	CASSYRVEAFF
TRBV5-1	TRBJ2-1	CASSLLPAAANEQFF
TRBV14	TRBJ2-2	CASSQGLAAANTGELFF
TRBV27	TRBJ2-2	CASGPENTGELFF
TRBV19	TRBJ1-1	CASVARDDPGWTEAFF
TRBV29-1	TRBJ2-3	CSVEDVPNPDTQYF
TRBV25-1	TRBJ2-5	CASSELTDLNETQYF
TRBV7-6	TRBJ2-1	CASSPSGRADEQFF
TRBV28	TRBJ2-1	CASRQGFDNEQFF
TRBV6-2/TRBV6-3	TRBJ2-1	CASSPILAGSNEQFF
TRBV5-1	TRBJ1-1	CASSWTDSMTEAFF
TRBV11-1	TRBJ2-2	CASSRRVTGGSDTGELFF
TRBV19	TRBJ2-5	CASSPGQTQRYQETQYF
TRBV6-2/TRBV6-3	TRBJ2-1	CASSSVTSGRVNEQFF
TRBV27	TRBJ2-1	CASSSLPRTSNEQFF
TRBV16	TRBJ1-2	CASSQSRAVDGYTF
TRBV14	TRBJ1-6	CASSQDSGVSTGSPLHF
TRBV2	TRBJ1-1	CASRDTGAGTEAFF
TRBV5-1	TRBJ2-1	CASSLEGLAYNEQFF
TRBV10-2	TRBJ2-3	CASSDVRGITDTQYF
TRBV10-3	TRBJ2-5	CAISELAGEVTQYF
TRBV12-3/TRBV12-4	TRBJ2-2	CASSISLRTGFISGELFF
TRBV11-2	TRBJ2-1	CASSLMGTSAYNEQFF
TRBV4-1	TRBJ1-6	CASSHDMGGVNSPLHF
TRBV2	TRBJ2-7	CASSVGPLPNYEQYF
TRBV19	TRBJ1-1	CASKMGNTEAFF
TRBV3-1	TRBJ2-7	CASSQVKSAGSEQYF
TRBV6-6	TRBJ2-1	CASSSEGQGEQFF